This T cell receptor beta chain was recorded in a study of cytomegalovirus exposure and HLA in healthy donors. Primers for the PCR totalled 60 Vbeta and 13 Jbeta. TCRdb's copy holds only in-frame clones and misses some; the assay was immunoSEQ multiplex PCR. The sample lists around 200,000 clones, approximately 78% occurring once. This clone was found a few times. No antigen is known for it. Regarding the study as a whole: Later analysis identified several of the most significant clusters that appeared linked to common viral pathogens.

This clonotype originated in a woman aged 40-49 years in good health and CMV-seronegative. The sequenced sample was PBMCs.

In DNA form, the CDR3 reads TGTGCCAGCAGTGAAAGGTCAACAGGGGCCACTGAAGCTTTCTTT. It encodes CASSERSTGATEAFF. The chain carries TRBV6-1 and TRBJ1-1; TRBD1 matches 7 bases. The CDR3 loop spans 15 amino acids. Germline V gene data show CDR1 as MNHNS and CDR2 as SASEGT. Trimming at V came to 2 bases and at J to 4 bases, leaving 7 bases not matched to a gene.